This T cell receptor (beta chain) was obtained from a study of blood T cell repertoires in COVID-19 (dated by TCRdb to about 2020). Looking at the study overall: The collaborator samples originated in the United States, Italy and Spain and spanned the acute and convalescent phases of COVID-19. The prospective study material was composed of cDNA or gDNA derived from T cells, B-cell-depleted T cells, or PBMCs. The repertoires were released in a freely available public database intended as a resource for research on the immune response to SARS-CoV-2. The samples were drawn from two sources: the first 160 participants of the ongoing ImmuneRACE study, and 950 to 1,500 subjects contributed by 6 global collaborators. HLA class I and class II types, where available, came from metadata supplied by the sample provider rather than from assay-based typing. Subjects who had been exposed to COVID-19, were actively infected with it, or had recovered from it provided the deeply sampled blood TCRbeta repertoires that made up the dataset. Nearly every sample came with metadata listing a de-identified subject ID, COVID-19 status, age in years and sex. Findings and caveats that apply to the study as a whole: Clinical and demographic metadata were provided uncurated, with the amount varying by source and participant.

Turning to this clone: Its antigen is not yet known. No quality values exist for individual bases; no much larger clone is one base distant.

The immunoSEQ Assay, a bias-controlled multiplex PCR, was used to amplify TCRbeta CDR3 regions from genomic DNA. As for how the authors treated the data: The number of nucleated cells in each sample was estimated from the amplification of reference gene primers within the assay. To quantify the absolute abundance of each unique TCRbeta CDR3 rearrangement, sequence reads were collapsed and filtered. For each sample, productive Simpson clonality was calculated by taking the square root of Simpson's diversity index across productive rearrangements. Entries here come from immuneACCESS through TCRdb and include only in-frame sequences with V and J called. Some clones fail to appear in such tables; in the studies checked, an unresolved V gene covers under half of the shortfall, and the cause of the remainder is unknown. Clone size and the V and J calls come from that table; the DNA yielded D and trimming. This sample lists roughly 120,000 clones; about 90% were detected once. In total, the top ten clones hold 1% to 1.4% of the sample.

CDR1 and CDR2 are drawn from the germline V gene: MNHEY, SVGAGI. Germline trimming amounts to 5 bases on V and 3 bases on J, with 8 as the count of junction bases outside the gene matches. Reading from cysteine to phenylalanine, the CDR3 counts 15 amino acids. CDR3 DNA is the only sequence kept; it has 45 bases, read in frame from the first base. The collaborating institutions used their own protocols to collect whole blood in K2EDTA tubes. Collaborator samples were shipped for TCRbeta analysis as frozen whole blood, isolated PBMCs, or DNA extracted from either sample type. The rearrangement combines TRBV6-5 with TRBJ2-5; 8 nucleotides in the junction match TRBD1. The sample taken for sequencing was peripheral blood. The clonotype comes from a human donor in a cohort sampled during active COVID-19. The nucleotides read TGTGCCAGCAGTCGACCCGGGACAGGCAAAGAGACCCAGTACTTC. It specifies CASSRPGTGKETQYF.